This T cell receptor beta chain derives from a study of cytomegalovirus exposure and HLA in healthy donors. Background on the study: Researchers found that around 80% of 398 genotyped donors fell within the Caucasian-associated ancestry cluster.

V shed 0 bases, J shed 8 bases, and the junction held 8 bases outside the gene matches. From germline, CDR1 is SGHNT and CDR2 YYREEE (reference sequence). CDR3 length: 15 amino acids. The PCR ran on 60 Vbeta and 13 Jbeta primers. Produced via immunoSEQ multiplex PCR; TCRdb's table is partial and in-frame only. Here the sample spans roughly 110,000 clones, 77% being singletons. Sequencing used PBMCs. The chain couples TRBV5-4 to TRBJ2-1, with TRBD2 matching over 7 bases. The receptor comes from a male donor in good health and CMV-seronegative. CDR3 in DNA: TGTGCCAGCAGCTTGGATCGACTAGCCTCCTATGAGCAGTTCTTC. Protein: CASSLDRLASYEQFF.